The clone carrying this T cell receptor (beta chain) was counted only a few times. This specimen belongs to a study of T cells in Graves' hyperthyroidism and ophthalmopathy. Amplified TCR beta CDR3 regions came from RNA transcripts. The HTBI primer set was used in a first-round RT-PCR of the TCR CDR3. TCRdb re-called the multiplex PCR reads through MiXCR, storing one row per CDR3 protein. Of about 710,000 distinct CDR3 sequences listed, 15% to 20% were seen once; the top ten hold under 10%. When ophthalmopathy did not progress within 18 months, Graves' hyperthyroidism was considered stable. On the basis of clinical symptoms, serum thyroxine and TRAb, thyroid ultrasound and orbital computed tomography, diagnoses were made. PBMCs were sourced from roughly 9.1 ml fresh peripheral blood. This CDR3 is built from 13 residues. The V gene lost 5 bases and the J gene lost 7 bases, with 17 bases spanning the gap. Germline lookup yields CDR1 DFQATT and CDR2 SNEGSKA (reference sequence).

The sequence was collected from a man aged 18 to 35 with Graves' hyperthyroidism. The sample was blood. The chain has TRBV20-1 and TRBJ1-1; no reliable D call. CDR3 in amino acids: CSAVSLGSSEAFF. The CDR3 region has the DNA TGCAGTGCTGTATCGCTAGGGTCCAGTGAAGCTTTCTTT.